These T cell receptor beta chains were read from a single sample in a study of T-cell memory formation after mild COVID-19. TCRdb redid the calling of the 5' RACE reads with MiXCR, one entry per CDR3 protein. Among 550,000 to 700,000 distinct CDR3 sequences listed, roughly 17% were seen once. Sample: PBMCs or a T cell subset sorted from them (not recorded which). These receptors were taken from an adult woman who had mild COVID-19 (a few samples of this study predate the infection). Cell type and time point are not known. Both conserved end residues are part of each CDR3. D genes are given only for firm matches. Clone size appears in some rows only: once, few, many, or a class for an expanded clone.

cdr3_nt: TGTGCCACAGGGACAGGGGGTGCGGAGACCCAGTACTTC
cdr3_aa: CATGTGGAETQYF
d_call: TRBD1
clone_size: few
j_call: TRBJ2-5
v_call: TRBV24-1

cdr3_nt: TGTGCCAGCAGTTTATCTGGGGGGAGCAAAGAGACCCAGTACTTC
cdr3_aa: CASSLSGGSKETQYF
d_call: .
clone_size: .
j_call: TRBJ2-5
v_call: TRBV28

cdr3_nt: TGTGCCAGCAGTGACTTTAGCTCTGGAAACACCATATATTTT
cdr3_aa: CASSDFSSGNTIYF
d_call: .
clone_size: .
j_call: TRBJ1-3
v_call: TRBV2

cdr3_nt: TGTGCCAGCAGCTTGGTCGGGACAGCCGTCGCAACTAATGAAAAACTGTTTTTT
cdr3_aa: CASSLVGTAVATNEKLFF
d_call: TRBD1
clone_size: few
j_call: TRBJ1-4
v_call: TRBV5-4

cdr3_nt: TGTGCCAGCAGCTTACGCCTCAGGGCTGAGACCCAGTACTTC
cdr3_aa: CASSLRLRAETQYF
d_call: .
clone_size: .
j_call: TRBJ2-5
v_call: TRBV13

cdr3_nt: TGTGCCAGCAGCTCCCGGGCGTCCTCGGGCTACGAGCAGTACTTC
cdr3_aa: CASSSRASSGYEQYF
d_call: .
clone_size: .
j_call: TRBJ2-7
v_call: TRBV5-5

cdr3_nt: TGCAGCGTTAAACTAGCGGGGCCCTTGGTCAATGAGCAGTTCTTC
cdr3_aa: CSVKLAGPLVNEQFF
d_call: TRBD2
clone_size: .
j_call: TRBJ2-1
v_call: TRBV29-1

cdr3_nt: TGTGCCAGCACCCCGGCCAGGGGGGGCCTAAATCAGCCCCAGCATTTT
cdr3_aa: CASTPARGGLNQPQHF
d_call: TRBD1
clone_size: few
j_call: TRBJ1-5
v_call: TRBV6-2/TRBV6-3

cdr3_nt: TGTGCCATCGGTAGGGTGAAGACTGAAGCTTTCTTT
cdr3_aa: CAIGRVKTEAFF
d_call: .
clone_size: many
j_call: TRBJ1-1
v_call: TRBV10-3

cdr3_nt: TGTGCCAGCATAGTCCAACGGGGTGAAAAACTGTTTTTT
cdr3_aa: CASIVQRGEKLFF
d_call: .
clone_size: .
j_call: TRBJ1-4
v_call: TRBV2

cdr3_nt: TGTGCCAGCAGTTTTATTGCCGGGACAGGAGAAAACATTCAGTACTTC
cdr3_aa: CASSFIAGTGENIQYF
d_call: TRBD1
clone_size: .
j_call: TRBJ2-4
v_call: TRBV28

cdr3_nt: TGTGCCAGCAGTGAGTCTAGCGGAAACACCGGGGAGCTGTTTTTT
cdr3_aa: CASSESSGNTGELFF
d_call: TRBD2
clone_size: .
j_call: TRBJ2-2
v_call: TRBV2

cdr3_nt: TGTGCCAGCAGCTTAGTCACCGGGACAGCGATCTATGGCTACACCTTC
cdr3_aa: CASSLVTGTAIYGYTF
d_call: TRBD1
clone_size: .
j_call: TRBJ1-2
v_call: TRBV7-9

cdr3_nt: TGTGCCAGCAGCTTAGGGGGGAGCTACAATGAGCAGTTCTTC
cdr3_aa: CASSLGGSYNEQFF
d_call: .
clone_size: many
j_call: TRBJ2-1
v_call: TRBV12-3/TRBV12-4

cdr3_nt: TGTGCCAGCAGCTTAGCCACCGGGACAGGGGCACGCGGCTACACCTTC
cdr3_aa: CASSLATGTGARGYTF
d_call: TRBD1
clone_size: few
j_call: TRBJ1-2
v_call: TRBV7-9

cdr3_nt: TGTGCCAGCAACGGGGGACAGGGGCCGAGGAGTACTGAAGCTTTCTTT
cdr3_aa: CASNGGQGPRSTEAFF
d_call: TRBD1
clone_size: few
j_call: TRBJ1-1
v_call: TRBV12-3/TRBV12-4

cdr3_nt: TGTGCCAGCTCACCCCGACAGGATAACTATGGCTACACCTTC
cdr3_aa: CASSPRQDNYGYTF
d_call: .
clone_size: .
j_call: TRBJ1-2
v_call: TRBV18

cdr3_nt: TGCAGTGCTAGGGGCAGCACAGATACGCAGTATTTT
cdr3_aa: CSARGSTDTQYF
d_call: .
clone_size: .
j_call: TRBJ2-3
v_call: TRBV20-1

cdr3_nt: TGTGCCAGCAGTTTATCTTGGAACACCGGGGAGCTGTTTTTT
cdr3_aa: CASSLSWNTGELFF
d_call: .
clone_size: .
j_call: TRBJ2-2
v_call: TRBV27

cdr3_nt: TGCGCCAGCAGCTACAGGGGGCGCCTCACAGATACGCAGTATTTT
cdr3_aa: CASSYRGRLTDTQYF
d_call: TRBD1
clone_size: few
j_call: TRBJ2-3
v_call: TRBV5-1

cdr3_nt: TGTGCCAGCGGACAAAGGACGGCGAACACTGAAGCTTTCTTT
cdr3_aa: CASGQRTANTEAFF
d_call: .
clone_size: .
j_call: TRBJ1-1
v_call: TRBV2

cdr3_nt: TGCGCCAGCAGCCCCATAATTAGCGGCTACAATGAGCAGTTCTTC
cdr3_aa: CASSPIISGYNEQFF
d_call: .
clone_size: .
j_call: TRBJ2-1
v_call: TRBV4-1

cdr3_nt: TGTGCCACCAGTTGGGACACAACGGGCCAGCAGTATTTT
cdr3_aa: CATSWDTTGQQYF
d_call: .
clone_size: .
j_call: TRBJ2-3
v_call: TRBV24-1

cdr3_nt: TGTGCCAGCAGCTTAACGATAGTCAATCAGCCCCAGCATTTT
cdr3_aa: CASSLTIVNQPQHF
d_call: .
clone_size: few
j_call: TRBJ1-5
v_call: TRBV7-2

cdr3_nt: TGCAGTGCTAGAGATGTTCAGGGCCTTGGGAAGTTCTTC
cdr3_aa: CSARDVQGLGKFF
d_call: .
clone_size: few
j_call: TRBJ2-1
v_call: TRBV20-1